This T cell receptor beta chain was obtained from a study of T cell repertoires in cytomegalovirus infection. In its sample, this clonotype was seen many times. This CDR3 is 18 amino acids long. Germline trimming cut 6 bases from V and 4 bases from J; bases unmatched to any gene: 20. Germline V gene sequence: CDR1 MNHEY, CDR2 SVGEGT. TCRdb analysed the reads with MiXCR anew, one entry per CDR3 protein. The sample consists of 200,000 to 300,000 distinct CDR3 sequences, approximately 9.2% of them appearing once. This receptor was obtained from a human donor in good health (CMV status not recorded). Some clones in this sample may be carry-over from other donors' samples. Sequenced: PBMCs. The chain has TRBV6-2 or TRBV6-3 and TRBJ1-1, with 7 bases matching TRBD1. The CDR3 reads CASRAGRQGWMSGTEAFF. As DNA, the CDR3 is TGTGCCAGCAGGGCAGGACGACAGGGATGGATGAGCGGCACTGAAGCTTTCTTT.